Presented here are 9 T cell receptor beta chains from one specimen sequenced in a study of shared clonotypes between healthy human individuals. Naive-designated CD8 cells lacked CD45RO, were positively enriched for CCR7, and omitted terminally differentiated effector memory CD45RA+ cells. Data came from immunoSEQ multiplex PCR; TCRdb stores just in-frame clones and leaves some out. This sample has some 2 million clones, with approximately 94% found just once. What was sequenced was naive CD8+ T cells sorted from blood. The source of these receptors is a young man in good health.

This clone occurred once. The V gene is TRBV30, the J gene TRBJ2-7; perhaps D is TRBD1 or TRBD2 (6 bases each). Germline CDR1 and CDR2: GTSNPN and SVGIG (reference sequence). The CDR3 is 11 residues long. The V and J ends lost 5 bases and 5 bases respectively, with 10 bases between them. The CDR3 here is CAWDRGDEQYF. The CDR3 DNA reads TGTGCCTGGGATAGGGGGGACGAGCAGTACTTC. The full variable domain, with the rest looked up from reference TRBV30 and TRBJ2-7, is SQTIHQWPATLVQPVGSPLSLECTVEGTSNPNLYWYRQAAGRGLQLLFYSVGIGQISSEVPQNLSASRPQDRQFILSSKKLLLSDSGFYLCAWDRGDEQYFGPGTRLTVT.

The chain is built from TRBV6-6 and TRBJ2-3; possibly TRBD1 or TRBD2 for D (5 bases each). Germline CDR1 is MNHNY and CDR2 is SVGAGI (reference sequence). Trimming removed 4 bases at V and 4 bases at J, with 6 bases between. This CDR3 has 12 residues. The CDR3 protein is CASSLGADTQYF. Written as DNA, the CDR3 is TGTGCCAGCAGTTTGGGGGCAGATACGCAGTATTTT.

The chain joins TRBV9 to TRBJ2-2; D is perhaps TRBD1 (6 bases). The V end lost 4 bases, the J end lost 0 bases, and 10 bases lay between the germline ends. Looked up from germline, CDR1 is SGDLS and CDR2 is YYNGEE. The CDR3 totals 15 residues. This chain's CDR3 is CASSLRQANTGELFF. The CDR3, as DNA: TGTGCCAGCAGCCTACGACAGGCGAACACCGGGGAGCTGTTTTTT. Drawing the rest from reference TRBV9 and TRBJ2-2, the complete variable domain is DSGVTQTPKHLITATGQRVTLRCSPRSGDLSVYWYQQSLDQGLQFLIQYYNGEERAKGNILERFSAQQFPDLHSELNLSSLELGDSALYFCASSLRQANTGELFFGEGSRLTVL.

This chain joins TRBV6-5 and TRBJ2-5; 16 bases match TRBD2. This CDR3 is 15 amino acids long. Germline V CDR1 and CDR2: MNHEY, SVGAGI. The junction had 5 bases not matched to a gene; V was cut back by 8 bases and J by 5 bases. The CDR3 reads CASAGLAGGHETQYF. The CDR3 DNA follows: TGTGCCAGCGCGGGACTAGCGGGGGGGCACGAGACCCAGTACTTC.

Comments on this clone: This specimen includes other DNA sequences encoding the same CDR3. This rearrangement joins TRBV30 to TRBJ2-2, with D perhaps TRBD1 (5 bases). CDR3 length equals 14 residues. Between the trimmed V and J ends, which lost 3 bases and 6 bases, there was a span of 14 bases. Per the germline V gene, CDR1 is GTSNPN and CDR2 is SVGIG (reference sequence). CDR3 amino acids: CAWSPGQGAGELFF. CDR3 sequence (DNA): TGTGCCTGGAGCCCAGGGCAGGGTGCCGGGGAGCTGTTTTTT.

With regard to this clone: This sample includes further DNA sequences coding for the same CDR3. The V gene is TRBV28, the J gene TRBJ1-5, with D uncertain. V dropped 3 bases and J dropped 6 bases, with 3 bases sitting between them. CDR1 is MDHEN and CDR2 is SYDVKM in the germline V gene. This CDR3 region has 11 residues. The CDR3 loop reads CASSFSQPQHF. As DNA, the CDR3 is TGTGCCAGCAGTTTTTCTCAGCCCCAGCATTTT.

Concerning this clone itself: Additional DNA sequences in this sample encode the identical CDR3. The chain combines TRBV4-1 with TRBJ2-7, with D perhaps TRBD2 (6 bases). Germline V gene sequence: CDR1 MGHRA, CDR2 YSYEKL. The CDR3 length is 14 residues. V lost 0 bases and J lost 1, with 7 bases in between. The CDR3 loop reads CASSQDGGSYEQYF. As DNA, the CDR3 is TGCGCCAGCAGCCAAGACGGGGGTTCCTACGAGCAGTACTTC.

As regards this clone: Other DNA variants within this sample encode the same CDR3. This chain uses TRBV7-6 with TRBJ2-7; weak D call: TRBD1 (6 bases). This CDR3 is built from 14 residues. Trimming took 1 base from V and 3 from J, leaving 10 bases between them. In germline, CDR1 is SGHVS, CDR2 FNYEAQ. CDR3 in DNA: TGTGCCAGCAGCTTAGGCCAGGGGCTCTACGAGCAGTACTTC. Protein sequence: CASSLGQGLYEQYF.

Worth noting for this clone: Other nucleotide sequences in the sample specify the same CDR3. The chain combines TRBV27 with TRBJ2-7, with D unresolved. The germline V gene encodes CDR1 MNHEY and CDR2 SMNVEV (reference sequence). The length of the CDR3 is 14 residues. V was trimmed by 0 bases and J by 1 base, leaving 7 bases between them. The CDR3: CASSLSVGSYEQYF. The CDR3 DNA follows: TGTGCCAGCAGTTTATCGGTCGGTTCCTACGAGCAGTACTTC.